Presented here are 19 T cell receptor beta chains from one specimen sequenced in a study of CD8 T cells in Susac syndrome. The RNA, about 0.5 to 1 ug, was put through reverse transcription using random hexamers. TCRdb recomputed calls from the immunoSEQ multiplex PCR reads with MiXCR, one row per CDR3 protein. The profile covers more than 150,000 distinct CDR3 sequences, with about 94% appearing a single time and around 0.14% taken by the ten largest. The source material was CD4+ T cells from PBMCs. These TCRs come from a human donor in good health.

This chain links TRBV4-3 with TRBJ2-5; D tentatively reads TRBD1 or TRBD2 (5 bases each). This CDR3 is 15 amino acids long. Per germline, CDR1 LGHNA and CDR2 YSLEER. V gave up 3 bases and J gave up 4 bases, with 15 bases separating them. CDR3 in amino acids: CASSHLPGTGETQYF. The CDR3 bases are TGCGCCAGCAGCCACCTCCCTGGGACGGGAGAGACCCAGTACTTC.

The V call is TRBV20-1, the J call TRBJ2-2, with TRBD2 matching 13 bases. This CDR3 region has 15 residues. In germline, CDR1 is DFQATT, CDR2 SNEGSKA (reference sequence). V was pared by 6 bases and J by 6 bases, with 7 bases of the junction left unmatched. CDR3 residues: CSAVWTSGGAGELFF. The CDR3, as DNA: TGCAGTGCGGTATGGACTAGCGGGGGCGCCGGGGAGCTGTTTTTT.

This chain joins TRBV5-6 and TRBJ1-1; D gene uncertain. CDR1 and CDR2 from the germline V gene are SGHDT and YYEEEE. Trimming left V 0 bases short and J 3 bases short, with 9 bases between. The CDR3 is made up of 14 amino acids. This CDR3 reads CASSLGLLDTEAFF. The DNA of the CDR3 is TGTGCCAGCAGCTTGGGACTTTTGGACACTGAAGCTTTCTTT.

This clonotype has only one observation. The chain has TRBV7-8 and TRBJ2-3; 8 bases match TRBD2. Per the germline V gene, CDR1 is SGHVS and CDR2 is FQNEAQ. V lost 5 bases, J lost 2 bases, and 9 bases stayed unmatched. The CDR3 runs 16 residues. The CDR3 DNA sequence: TGTGCCAGCAGCCAAGGCTCTAGCGGGTACACAGATACGCAGTATTTT. It codes for CASSQGSSGYTDTQYF.

This chain links TRBV29-1 with TRBJ2-1, with no clear D. CDR3 size: 13 residues. V lost 4 bases and J 3 bases, leaving 10 bases between the germline ends. The germline V gene has CDR1 SQVTM and CDR2 ANQGSEA. The chain's CDR3 is CSVAGQYYNEQFF. The CDR3 coding sequence is TGCAGCGTTGCTGGGCAGTACTACAATGAGCAGTTCTTC.

V gene TRBV11-2 combines with J gene TRBJ2-1; 8 bases match TRBD1. The CDR3 sequence is 16 residues long. J lost 9 bases, V lost 5 bases, and 15 bases had no gene match. From germline, CDR1 is SGHAT and CDR2 FQNNGV. In nucleotides, the CDR3 is TGTGCCAGCAGCCGGAGGACCACAGGGGGTGTCGTTGAGCAGTTCTTC. Its protein is CASSRRTTGGVVEQFF.

This chain links TRBV30 with TRBJ1-2, with 8 bases matching TRBD1. The J segment lost 4 bases and the V segment lost 3 bases, leaving 7 bases of the junction unmatched. The germline V gene has CDR1 GTSNPN and CDR2 SVGIG (reference sequence). There are 14 residues in the CDR3. CDR3 in DNA: TGTGCCTGGAGGGCCGGACAGGGACCCTATGGCTACACCTTC. Its translation: CAWRAGQGPYGYTF.

V usage is TRBV6-2 or TRBV6-3 and J usage is TRBJ1-2; D call uncertain. This CDR3 contains 13 residues. V lost 6 bases and J lost 2, with 10 bases in between. The germline CDR1 and CDR2 sequences are MNHEY and SVGEGT. CDR3 sequence: CASSPGNNYGYTF. CDR3 bases: TGTGCCAGCAGCCCCGGGAACAACTATGGCTACACCTTC.

The rearrangement joins TRBV12-3 or TRBV12-4 to TRBJ1-1, with D maybe TRBD1 (5 bases). This CDR3 has 13 residues. V lost 7 bases and J lost 1, with 10 bases in between. CDR3 region: CASNSGGNTEAFF. For the CDR3, the DNA is TGTGCCAGCAACTCGGGGGGGAACACTGAAGCTTTCTTT.

The rearrangement uses TRBV30 and TRBJ1-2, with 8 positions matching TRBD1. CDR3 length: 16 amino acids. Unmatched junction bases numbered 12, after V lost 4 bases and J lost 2 bases. Looked up from germline, CDR1 is GTSNPN and CDR2 is SVGIG (reference sequence). CDR3 nucleotides: TGTGCCTGGACGATGGGACCGGACAGGGTGAACTATGGCTACACCTTC. Protein sequence: CAWTMGPDRVNYGYTF.

This clonotype was picked up one time. The V and J genes are TRBV12-3 or TRBV12-4 and TRBJ1-3; possibly TRBD1 for D (5 bases). The CDR3 covers 17 residues. The V end lost 5 bases, the J end lost 0 bases, and 17 bases lay between the germline ends. CDR3 loop: CASSPPRDGISGNTIYF. For the CDR3, the DNA is TGTGCCAGCAGTCCCCCCCGGGACGGAATCTCTGGAAACACCATATATTTT.

V and J are TRBV14 and TRBJ1-6, with D unresolved. V shed 3 bases and J shed 9 bases, with 9 bases lying between them. Germline-derived CDR1 and CDR2 are SGHDN and FVKESK. The length of the CDR3 is 13 residues. The CDR3 region is CASSHHDRSPLHF. The CDR3 DNA follows: TGTGCCAGCAGCCACCATGACCGTTCACCCCTCCACTTT. Full variable domain (missing parts from reference TRBV14 and TRBJ1-6): EAGVTQFPSHSVIEKGQTVTLRCDPISGHDNLYWYRRVMGKEIKFLLHFVKESKQDESGMPNNRFLAERTGGTYSTLKVQPAELEDSGVYFCASSHHDRSPLHFGNGTRLTVT.

The table lists this clonotype with a count of one. The CDR3 protein is CATSERGHTDTQYF. CDR3 bases: TGTGCCACCAGTGAACGGGGACACACAGATACGCAGTATTTT. The chain uses TRBV24-1 and TRBJ2-3; TRBD1 is a possible D gene (6 bases). V lost 4 bases to trimming and J lost 2 bases, with 9 bases between them. Germline CDR1 reads KGHDR; CDR2 reads SFDVKD. The CDR3 contains 14 residues.

The chain employs TRBV3-1 and TRBJ1-6; D is uncertain. V lost 4 bases and J 2 bases, leaving 9 bases between the germline ends. The germline gives CDR1 LGHDT, CDR2 YNNKEL (reference sequence). This CDR3 is 15 amino acids long. The chain's CDR3 is CASSLLGTYNSPLHF. The DNA for the CDR3 is TGTGCCAGCAGCCTGCTGGGGACCTATAATTCACCCCTCCACTTT.

The DNA of the CDR3 is TGTGCCAGCAGTGAAGGGACAGGGGTGTCGGGAAACACCATATATTTT. Residues: CASSEGTGVSGNTIYF. The V and J genes are TRBV2 and TRBJ1-3, with 9 nucleotides matching TRBD1. The ends lost 1 base at V and 4 bases at J; junction bases unmatched: 5. This CDR3 is built from 16 residues. In germline, CDR1 is SNHLY, CDR2 FYNNEI.

The chain is built from TRBV9 and TRBJ2-3, with D perhaps assigned TRBD1 or TRBD2 (6 bases each). This CDR3 is built from 16 residues. Germline lookup yields CDR1 SGDLS and CDR2 YYNGEE. Trimming cost V 0 bases and J 2 bases, with 13 bases left between them. DNA of the CDR3: TGTGCCAGCAGCGTAGTCTCGGGGGCCTACACAGATACGCAGTATTTT. It translates to CASSVVSGAYTDTQYF.

The V gene is TRBV7-2, the J gene TRBJ2-1; D not resolved. There are 11 residues in the CDR3. CDR1 and CDR2 from the germline V gene are SGHTA and FQGNSA. Trimming stripped 4 bases from V and 9 bases from J, with 7 bases between. The CDR3 coding sequence is TGTGCCAGCAGCTCGTATGGTGAGCAGTTCTTC. It is translated as CASSSYGEQFF.

This rearrangement joins TRBV9 to TRBJ1-2, with unresolved D. CDR3 length: 14 residues. V lost 0 bases and J lost 8, with 14 bases in between. Germline-derived CDR1 and CDR2 are SGDLS and YYNGEE. CDR3 sequence: CASSVVEEPGGYTF. The CDR3 region has the DNA TGTGCCAGCAGCGTAGTGGAGGAACCGGGGGGCTACACCTTC.

The chain employs TRBV29-1 and TRBJ2-3, with 8 bases identical to TRBD1. With V trimmed by 5 bases and J by 5 bases, 3 bases remained unmatched. The CDR3 has 12 residues. Germline lookup yields CDR1 SQVTM and CDR2 ANQGSEA. Here the CDR3 DNA reads TGCAGCGTTTCAGGGGGCAGAGATACGCAGTATTTT. It translates to CSVSGGRDTQYF.